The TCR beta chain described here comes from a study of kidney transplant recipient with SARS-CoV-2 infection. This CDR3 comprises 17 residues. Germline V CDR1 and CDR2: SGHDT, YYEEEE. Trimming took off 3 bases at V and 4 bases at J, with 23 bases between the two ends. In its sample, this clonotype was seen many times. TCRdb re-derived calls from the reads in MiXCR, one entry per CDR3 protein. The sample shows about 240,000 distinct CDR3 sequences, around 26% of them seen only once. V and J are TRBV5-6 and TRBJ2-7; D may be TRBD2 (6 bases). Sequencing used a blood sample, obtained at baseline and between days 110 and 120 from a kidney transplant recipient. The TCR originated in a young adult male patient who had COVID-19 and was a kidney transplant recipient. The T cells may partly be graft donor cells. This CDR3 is CASSSPWVGTRPYEQYF. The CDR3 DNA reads TGTGCCAGCAGCTCCCCCTGGGTCGGGACTCGACCATACGAGCAGTACTTC.